These 18 T cell receptor beta chains were all obtained from the same sample, sequenced in a study of cytotoxic CD8 clonotypes in ibrutinib-treated CLL. Method: immunoSEQ multiplex PCR; TCRdb's copy keeps in-frame clones and lacks some. The repertoire includes about 160,000 clones, over 65% of them detected once, and approximately 2% sits in the top ten. The material was PBMCs, obtained after 12 months of ibrutinib treatment. Receptors were obtained from a human donor with chronic lymphocytic leukemia.

This sequence joins TRBV9 and TRBJ2-3; the match to TRBD2 covers 11 bases. Germline CDR1 reads SGDLS; CDR2 reads YYNGEE. Trimming removed 3 bases from V and 4 bases from J; junction bases left unmatched: 4. This CDR3 comprises 15 residues. The CDR3, as DNA: TGTGCCAGCAGCGAGACTAGCGGGATAGCAGATACGCAGTATTTT. As protein: CASSETSGIADTQYF.

There are a few counts of this clone. V is TRBV10-3 and J is TRBJ2-2; D call uncertain. Trimming pared 5 bases from V and 4 bases from J, leaving 11 bases between. The germline CDR1 and CDR2 sequences are ENHRY and SYGVKD. The CDR3 has 14 residues. The CDR3 DNA is TGTGCCATCAGTCCATCCCCGACCACCGGGGAGCTGTTTTTT. Protein sequence: CAISPSPTTGELFF.

The chain employs TRBV5-1 and TRBJ2-6; no definite D call. Trimming took off 2 bases at V and 0 bases at J, with 15 bases between the two ends. Germline V gives CDR1 SGHRS, CDR2 YFSETQ. CDR3 length: 18 residues. This chain's CDR3 is CASSFGADAYSGANVLTF. Written as DNA, the CDR3 is TGCGCCAGCAGCTTTGGAGCAGATGCTTACTCTGGGGCCAACGTCCTGACTTTC.

In this sample, this clone turned up a few times. The chain combines TRBV21-1 with TRBJ1-2. TRBV21-1 is annotated as a pseudogene. The CDR3 runs to 12 residues. CDR3 nucleotide sequence: TGTGCCAGCCCCAATTACCTCTATGGCTACACCTTC. Amino acids: CASPNYLYGYTF.

The CDR3, as DNA: TGTGCCAGCAGTTACAGTACCACAAGCTCCTACGAGCAGTACTTC. Translation: CASSYSTTSSYEQYF. The chain uses TRBV6-6 and TRBJ2-7; unclear D gene. The germline V gene has CDR1 MNHNY and CDR2 SVGAGI (reference sequence). The V gene lost 2 bases and the J gene lost 0 bases, with 11 bases spanning the gap. CDR3 length: 15 residues.

This clone was detected only a few times. The genes are TRBV28 and TRBJ2-7, with D tentatively TRBD2 (5 bases). The CDR3 extends over 11 amino acids. Germline V gene sequence: CDR1 MDHEN, CDR2 SYDVKM. The germline V and J ends were trimmed by 7 bases and 3 bases, with 7 bases remaining between them. In DNA form, the CDR3 reads TGTGCCAGCACCCGGGGCTACGAGCAGTACTTC. Encoded protein: CASTRGYEQYF.

The V and J genes are TRBV30 and TRBJ2-3; 11 positions agree with TRBD2. Germline values: CDR1 GTSNPN, CDR2 SVGIG (reference sequence). CDR3 length equals 15 residues. With V trimmed by 2 bases and J by 5 bases, 6 bases remained unmatched. This CDR3 reads CAWSKLAGDVDTQYF. As DNA, the CDR3 is TGTGCCTGGAGTAAACTAGCGGGGGACGTAGATACGCAGTATTTT.

The V call is TRBV7-9, the J call TRBJ2-7; D is unresolved. In germline, CDR1 is SEHNR, CDR2 FQNEAQ (reference sequence). This CDR3 is 11 amino acids long. V shed 4 bases and J shed 7 bases, with 8 bases lying between them. CDR3 DNA sequence: TGTGCCAGCAGCTCCGAATCAGAGCAGTACTTC. It codes for CASSSESEQYF.

V and J are TRBV11-3 and TRBJ1-1; 9 bases match TRBD1. Germline CDR1 is SGHNT and CDR2 is YENEEA. V was pared by 1 base and J by 2 bases, with 5 bases of the junction left unmatched. The CDR3 loop spans 16 amino acids. The CDR3 nucleotides read TGTGCCAGCAGCTTAGGGGCACAGGGGGCTAACACTGAAGCTTTCTTT. This encodes CASSLGAQGANTEAFF.

This CDR3 is CASSPPGGNQPQHF. CDR3 DNA sequence: TGTGCCAGCTCACCACCGGGCGGGAATCAGCCCCAGCATTTT. The chain recombines TRBV18 with TRBJ1-5; D not certain. CDR3 length: 14 residues. Looked up from germline, CDR1 is KGHSH and CDR2 is LQKENI. V gave up 0 bases and J gave up 4 bases, with 7 bases separating them.

The gene calls are TRBV12-5 and TRBJ1-2; TRBD1 agrees at 9 bases. J was trimmed by 4 bases and V by 6 bases; bases with no gene match: 15. Germline assignment: CDR1 LGHNT and CDR2 FRNRAP. This CDR3 spans 17 amino acids. CDR3 nucleotides: TGTGCTAGTGGCTCCGGGACAGGGTTGGGGGAAAGCTATGGCTACACCTTC. It translates to CASGSGTGLGESYGYTF.

V gene TRBV7-9 combines with J gene TRBJ1-4; 11 nucleotides agree with TRBD1. V trimming: 3 bases; J trimming: 5 bases; junction bases outside the gene matches: 5. CDR3 length equals 16 residues. Germline V CDR1 and CDR2: SEHNR, FQNEAQ (reference sequence). The CDR3 DNA reads TGTGCCAGCAGCTTGGACAGGGGGCAGGGGAATGAAAAACTGTTTTTT. Translated, it gives CASSLDRGQGNEKLFF.

The chain employs TRBV19 and TRBJ2-7, with 7 bases identical to TRBD1. Trimming at V came to 4 bases and at J to 5 bases, leaving 2 bases not matched to a gene. Germline V gene lookup returns CDR1 LNHDA and CDR2 SQIVND (reference sequence). The CDR3 loop spans 12 amino acids. The CDR3: CASSRGGNEQYF. CDR3 nucleotide sequence: TGTGCCAGTAGTAGAGGGGGCAACGAGCAGTACTTC. Full variable domain (outside the CDR3, taken from reference TRBV19 and TRBJ2-7): DGGITQSPKYLFRKEGQNVTLSCEQNLNHDAMYWYRQDPGQGLRLIYYSQIVNDFQKGDIAEGYSVSREKKESFPLTVTSAQKNPTAFYLCASSRGGNEQYFGPGTRLTVT.

The rearrangement links TRBV19 to TRBJ2-1; 16 nucleotides agree with TRBD2. Germline V gene sequence: CDR1 LNHDA, CDR2 SQIVND (reference sequence). The CDR3 has 20 residues. V dropped 5 bases and J dropped 1; count of bases not matched to a gene: 11. CDR3 loop: CASSHLGTSGRAASYNEQFF. The CDR3 bases are TGTGCCAGTAGTCACCTTGGGACTAGCGGGAGGGCAGCATCCTACAATGAGCAGTTCTTC.

This clone appeared a few times. CDR3 DNA sequence: TGCGCCAGCAGCCAAGATTTTCGGGGCCACAATGAGCAGTTCTTC. Amino acids: CASSQDFRGHNEQFF. The chain uses TRBV4-3 and TRBJ2-1; either TRBD1 or TRBD2 may supply D (5 bases each). CDR3 length: 15 amino acids. Trimming stripped 0 bases from V and 5 bases from J, with 11 bases between. Germline V gene sequence: CDR1 LGHNA, CDR2 YSLEER.

This clone was detected a few times. J is TRBJ2-1 and V is TRBV10-3, with 9 positions matching TRBD2. The J segment lost 8 bases and the V segment lost 6 bases, leaving 8 bases of the junction unmatched. The CDR3 spans 14 residues. CDR1 is ENHRY and CDR2 is SYGVKD in the germline V gene. In DNA form, the CDR3 reads TGTGCCATCAGGATAGCGGGAGATATCCATGAGCAGTTCTTC. This sequence encodes CAIRIAGDIHEQFF.

The V and J genes are TRBV5-5 and TRBJ2-7; a possible D gene is TRBD2 (5 bases). This CDR3 is built from 11 residues. The V gene lost 2 bases and the J gene lost 7 bases, with 7 bases spanning the gap. CDR1 and CDR2 (germline): SGHKS, YYEKEE (reference sequence). Here the CDR3 reads CASSFRREQYF. DNA for the CDR3: TGTGCCAGCAGCTTCCGGAGGGAGCAGTACTTC.

The rearrangement uses TRBV19 and TRBJ2-5; D remains ambiguous. Germline loops: CDR1 LNHDA, CDR2 SQIVND (reference sequence). Deletions cut 3 bases from V and 1 base from J, with 21 bases between. There are 18 residues in the CDR3. CDR3 sequence: CASSIPTEINKLQETQYF. Here the CDR3 DNA reads TGTGCCAGTAGTATCCCAACAGAGATCAACAAGCTCCAAGAGACCCAGTACTTC.